This paragraph reports one T cell receptor (beta chain). Its target is unknown. Germline and genes: mouse. The observed sequence ends 1 residue before the CDR3 terminus, with the missing tail filled in from the germline J gene. After removal of 4 bases from V and 7 bases from J, the junction contained 4 bases not matched to a gene. The CDR3 is made up of 14 amino acids. CDR1 is KGHPV, CDR2 FQNQEV, per germline (reference sequence). These data come from a study of tissue T cells after allogeneic stem cell transplantation. Findings of the study overall: Anatomically similar tissues had similar TCR repertoires within each patient.

The repertoire was sequenced with immunoSEQ multiplex PCR; TCRdb's copy has only in-frame clones and lacks some. Among roughly 51,000 clones, 73% were seen once, and the ten largest hold 0.45% to 0.7%. The chain uses TRBV26 and TRBJ1-6; TRBD1 agrees at 7 bases. TRBJ1-6 is recorded as an ORF, its role being uncertain. The sequencing sample was made of sorted cells pooled from one or two spleens. The sequence came from a pool of C57BL/6 mice in good health. CDR3 DNA, as far as it was read: TGTGCCAGCAGTCGACAGGGAGAGAATTCGCCCCTCTAC. Translated, it gives CASSRQGENSPLY. The whole CDR3 protein is CASSRQGENSPLYF.